This T cell receptor (beta chain) came from a study of T cells in localized non-small cell lung cancer. This clone was seen just once. This CDR3 has 14 amino acids. V lost 4 bases and J 6 bases, leaving 16 bases between the germline ends. Germline V gene data show CDR1 as SGHNT and CDR2 as YYREEE (reference sequence). Produced via immunoSEQ multiplex PCR; TCRdb's table is partial and in-frame only. The sample has some 25,000 clones, over 75% seen once. The input for sequencing was peripheral blood, taken before any cancer treatment. The rearrangement links TRBV5-4 to TRBJ2-5; D is perhaps TRBD1 or TRBD2 (5 bases each). The receptor was derived from a man aged 40 to 75 with stage III squamous cell lung carcinoma. As DNA, the CDR3 is TGTGCCAGCAGCGAGGGGAGACAGATAAAGACCCAGTACTTC. Protein sequence: CASSEGRQIKTQYF.